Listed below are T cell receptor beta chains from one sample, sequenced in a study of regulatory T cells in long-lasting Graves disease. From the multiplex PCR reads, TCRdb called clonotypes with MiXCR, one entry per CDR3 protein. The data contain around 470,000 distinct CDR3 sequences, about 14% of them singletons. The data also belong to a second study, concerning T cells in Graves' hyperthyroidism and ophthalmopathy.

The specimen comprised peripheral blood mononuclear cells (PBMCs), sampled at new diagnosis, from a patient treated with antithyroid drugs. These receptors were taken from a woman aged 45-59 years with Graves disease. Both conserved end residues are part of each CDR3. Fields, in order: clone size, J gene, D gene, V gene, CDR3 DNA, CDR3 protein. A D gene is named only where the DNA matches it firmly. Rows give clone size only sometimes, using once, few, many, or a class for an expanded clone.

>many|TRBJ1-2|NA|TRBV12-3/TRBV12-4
TGTGCCAGCAGTGCGGCGAATGGGTATGGCTACACCTTC
CASSAANGYGYTF
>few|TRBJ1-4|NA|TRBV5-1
TGCGCCAGCAGCTTGGAATGGACAGCAACTAATGAAAAACTGTTTTTT
CASSLEWTATNEKLFF
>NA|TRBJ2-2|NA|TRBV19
TGTGCCAGTAGTATTAGATCGCGGACCGGGGAGCTGTTTTTT
CASSIRSRTGELFF
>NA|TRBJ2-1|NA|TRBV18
TGTGCCAGCTCACCGCCTGTTACGTCCCACTCCTACAATGAGCAGTTCTTC
CASSPPVTSHSYNEQFF
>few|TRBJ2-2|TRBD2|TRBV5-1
TGCGCCAGCTCGGGAAGCGGGAGTGAGGCCGGGGAGCTGTTTTTT
CASSGSGSEAGELFF
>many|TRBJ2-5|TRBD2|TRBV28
TGTGCCAGCAGTTTTCTTTCGGGGACTAGTACAAAGACCCAGTACTTC
CASSFLSGTSTKTQYF
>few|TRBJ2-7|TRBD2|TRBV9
TGTGCCAGCAGCGTAGCGGGACTAGCGGACTACGAGCAGTACTTC
CASSVAGLADYEQYF
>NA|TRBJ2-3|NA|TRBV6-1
TGTGCCAGCAGTGAAGCAGGGGGGGACACAGATACGCAGTATTTT
CASSEAGGDTDTQYF
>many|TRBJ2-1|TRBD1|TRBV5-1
TGTGCCAGCAGCTTAGGGGGCGCGGAGTACAATGAGCAGTTCTTC
CASSLGGAEYNEQFF
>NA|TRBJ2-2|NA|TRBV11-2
TGTGCCAGCACTCTCCAAGCTCCGAACACCGGGGAGCTGTTTTTT
CASTLQAPNTGELFF
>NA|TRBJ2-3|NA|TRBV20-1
TGCAGTGCTAGAGCTGCTGTGGGGATCACTAGCACAGATACGCAGTATTTT
CSARAAVGITSTDTQYF
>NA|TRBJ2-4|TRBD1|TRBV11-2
TGTGCCAGCAGTCCCCGACGGGACAGCACGGGCATTCAGTACTTC
CASSPRRDSTGIQYF
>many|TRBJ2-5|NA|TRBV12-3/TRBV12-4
TGTGCCAGCAGCCTGCGGGGAAGCCAAGAGACCCAGTACTTC
CASSLRGSQETQYF
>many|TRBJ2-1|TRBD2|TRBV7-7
TGTGCCAGCAGCTTACTAGCGGGAGAAGTGAGTGAGCAGTTCTTC
CASSLLAGEVSEQFF
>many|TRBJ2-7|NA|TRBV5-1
TGCGCCAGCAGCTTGGCCGTCTCCTACGAGCAGTACTTC
CASSLAVSYEQYF
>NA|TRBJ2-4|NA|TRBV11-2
TGTGCCAGCAGCCCTGAAGACATTCAGTACTTC
CASSPEDIQYF
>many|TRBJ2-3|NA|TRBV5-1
TGCGCCAGCAGCTCCGGGTCGAACACAGATACGCAGTATTTT
CASSSGSNTDTQYF
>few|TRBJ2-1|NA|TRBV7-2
TGTGCCAGCAGCTTCATAGGGGTATGGGGCAATGAGCAGTTCTTC
CASSFIGVWGNEQFF
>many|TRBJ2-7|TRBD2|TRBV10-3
TGTGCCACTCAACCGAGACTAGCGGGAGACGACGAGCAGTACTTC
CATQPRLAGDDEQYF
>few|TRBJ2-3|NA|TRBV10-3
TGTGCCATCAGTGAGATAACGGACGGAACAGATACGCAGTATTTT
CAISEITDGTDTQYF
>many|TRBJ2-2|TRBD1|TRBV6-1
TGTGCCAGCAGGATGTCCGCCGGGACAGTCAACACCGGGGAGCTGTTTTTT
CASRMSAGTVNTGELFF
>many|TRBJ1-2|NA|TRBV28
TGTGCCAGCAGTTTAATGCAGGGACTCTATGGCTACACCTTC
CASSLMQGLYGYTF
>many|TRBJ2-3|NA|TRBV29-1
TGCAGCGTTCAGTGGGGAGATACGCAGTATTTT
CSVQWGDTQYF
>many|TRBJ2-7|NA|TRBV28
TGTGCCAGCACCATCACCGGGACGAGGTCCTACGAGCAGTACTTC
CASTITGTRSYEQYF
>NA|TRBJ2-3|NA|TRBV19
TGTGCCAGTAGTATCCAAGACGGAGATACGCAGTATTTT
CASSIQDGDTQYF
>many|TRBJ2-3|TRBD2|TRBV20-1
TGCAGTGCTAGACGGGGAGCGGGAGTGGTTGGAACAGATACGCAGTATTTT
CSARRGAGVVGTDTQYF
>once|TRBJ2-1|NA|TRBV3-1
TGTGCCAGGAGCCAAGACTGGCAAGGGTACAATGAGCAGTTCTTC
CARSQDWQGYNEQFF
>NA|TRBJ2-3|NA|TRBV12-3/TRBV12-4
TGTGCCAGCAGTCCCAGGGTAGGAAGCACAGATACGCAGTATTTT
CASSPRVGSTDTQYF
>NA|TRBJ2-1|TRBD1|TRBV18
TGTGCCAGCTCACCCTTCGGGACAGCGAACTACAATGAGCAGTTCTTC
CASSPFGTANYNEQFF
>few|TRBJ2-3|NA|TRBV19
TGTGCCAGTAGTACCACGAGCCCCTTCCCAGATACGCAGTATTTT
CASSTTSPFPDTQYF
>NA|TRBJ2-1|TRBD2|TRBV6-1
TGTGCCAGCCGACCCTATGGACTAGCGGGAGGAGGCACTAGGGGTGAGCAGTTCTTC
CASRPYGLAGGGTRGEQFF
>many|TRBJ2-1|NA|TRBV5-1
TGCGCCAGCAGCTTTGGGGACTCCTACAATGAGCAGTTCTTC
CASSFGDSYNEQFF
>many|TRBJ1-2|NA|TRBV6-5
TGTGCCAGCAGTTACGGGCGGACAAACTATGGCTACACCTTC
CASSYGRTNYGYTF
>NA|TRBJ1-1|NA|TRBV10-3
TGTGCCATCAGGACTCAGGGGAACACTGAAGCTTTCTTT
CAIRTQGNTEAFF
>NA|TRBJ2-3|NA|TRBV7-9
TGTGCCAGCAGCTCCAGGGCGGGTGGGACAGATACGCAGTATTTT
CASSSRAGGTDTQYF
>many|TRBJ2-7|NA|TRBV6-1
TGTGCCAGCAGCTTACAAGCAAGTACCTACGAGCAGTACTTC
CASSLQASTYEQYF